This T cell receptor beta chain derives from a study of siplizumab effects on memory and regulatory T cells. Study-wide results and limits: The alloresponse seemed to draw substantially on naive T cells, which appeared more diverse than memory cells. Under siplizumab, alloreactive sequences traced to unstimulated CD4+ memory cells were significantly reduced. Most alloreactive clones went unmapped to unstimulated subsets; only a minor fraction mapped.

There are 15 residues in the CDR3. Assay: immunoSEQ multiplex PCR; the TCRdb copy retains only in-frame clones and omits some. The profile shows about 120,000 clones, 85% to 95% of them singletons. Worth noting for this clone: The antigen is undetermined.

The J gene is TRBJ1-2, the V gene TRBV21-1. TRBV21-1 is a pseudogene segment. The receptor was isolated from a human donor in good health. The sample was non-Treg CD4+ T cells sorted from blood. The CDR3 here is CASSKAREGRYGYTF. In nucleotides, the CDR3 is TGTGCCAGCAGCAAAGCAAGGGAGGGAAGATATGGCTACACCTTC.